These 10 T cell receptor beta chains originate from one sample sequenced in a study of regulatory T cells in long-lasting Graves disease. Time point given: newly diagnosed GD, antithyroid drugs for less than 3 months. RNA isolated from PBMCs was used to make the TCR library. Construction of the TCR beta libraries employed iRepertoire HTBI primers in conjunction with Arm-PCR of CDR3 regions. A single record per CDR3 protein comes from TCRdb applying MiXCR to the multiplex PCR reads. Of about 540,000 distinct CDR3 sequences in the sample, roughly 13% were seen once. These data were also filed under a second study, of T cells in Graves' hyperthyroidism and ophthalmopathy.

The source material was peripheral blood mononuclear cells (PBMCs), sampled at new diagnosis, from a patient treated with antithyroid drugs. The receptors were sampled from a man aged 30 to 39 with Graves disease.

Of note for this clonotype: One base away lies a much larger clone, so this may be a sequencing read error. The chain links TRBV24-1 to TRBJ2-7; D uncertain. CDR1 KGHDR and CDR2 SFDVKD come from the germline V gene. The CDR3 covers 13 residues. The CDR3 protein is CVTSDYQSLEQYF. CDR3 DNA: TGTGTCACCAGTGATTATCAGTCCCTCGAGCAGTACTTC.

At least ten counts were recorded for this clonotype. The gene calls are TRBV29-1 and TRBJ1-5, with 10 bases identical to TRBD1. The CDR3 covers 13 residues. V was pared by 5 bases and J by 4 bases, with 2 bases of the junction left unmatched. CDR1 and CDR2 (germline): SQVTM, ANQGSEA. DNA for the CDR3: TGCAGCGTTACGGACAGGGGGAATCAGCCCCAGCATTTT. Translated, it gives CSVTDRGNQPQHF.

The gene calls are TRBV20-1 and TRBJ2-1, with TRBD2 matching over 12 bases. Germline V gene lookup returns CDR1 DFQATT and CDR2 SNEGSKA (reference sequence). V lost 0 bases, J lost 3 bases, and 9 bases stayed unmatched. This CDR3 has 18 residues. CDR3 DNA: TGCAGTGCTAGAGATCCGGGCCTAGCGGGAGGGAACTACAATGAGCAGTTCTTC. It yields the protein CSARDPGLAGGNYNEQFF.

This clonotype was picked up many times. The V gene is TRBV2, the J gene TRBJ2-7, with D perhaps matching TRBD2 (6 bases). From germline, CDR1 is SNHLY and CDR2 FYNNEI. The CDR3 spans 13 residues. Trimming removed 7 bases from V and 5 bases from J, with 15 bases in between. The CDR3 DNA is TGTGCCAGCAAAGTGCCTAGCGTCCACGAGCAGTACTTC. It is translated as CASKVPSVHEQYF.

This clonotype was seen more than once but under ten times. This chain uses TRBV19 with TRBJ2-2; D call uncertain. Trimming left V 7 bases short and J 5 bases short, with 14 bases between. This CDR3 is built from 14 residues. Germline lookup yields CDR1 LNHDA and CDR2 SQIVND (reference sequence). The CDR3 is CASIFAHRTGELFF. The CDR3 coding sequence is TGTGCCAGTATATTCGCGCATCGAACCGGGGAGCTGTTTTTT.

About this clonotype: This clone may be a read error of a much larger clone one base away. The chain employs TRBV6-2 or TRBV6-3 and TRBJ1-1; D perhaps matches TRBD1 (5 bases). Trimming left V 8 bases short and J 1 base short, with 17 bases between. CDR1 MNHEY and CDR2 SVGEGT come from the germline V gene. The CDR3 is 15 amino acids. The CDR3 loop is CASALTGDWNTEAFF. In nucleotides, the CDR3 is TGTGCCAGCGCCCTAACGGGGGATTGGAACACTGAAGCTTTCTTT.

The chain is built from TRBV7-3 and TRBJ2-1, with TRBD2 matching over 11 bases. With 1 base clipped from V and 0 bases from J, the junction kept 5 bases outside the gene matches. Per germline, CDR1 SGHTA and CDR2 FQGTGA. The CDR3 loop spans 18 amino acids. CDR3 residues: CASSLIAGGRSSYNEQFF. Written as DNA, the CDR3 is TGTGCCAGCAGCTTAATAGCGGGGGGGCGTTCCTCCTACAATGAGCAGTTCTTC.

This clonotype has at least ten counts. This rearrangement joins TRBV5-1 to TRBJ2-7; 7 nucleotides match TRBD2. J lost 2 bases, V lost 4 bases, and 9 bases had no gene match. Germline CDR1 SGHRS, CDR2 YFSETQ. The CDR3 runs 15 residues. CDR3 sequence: CASSINSGRTYEQYF. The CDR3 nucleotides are TGCGCCAGCAGCATAAATAGCGGGCGCACCTACGAGCAGTACTTC.

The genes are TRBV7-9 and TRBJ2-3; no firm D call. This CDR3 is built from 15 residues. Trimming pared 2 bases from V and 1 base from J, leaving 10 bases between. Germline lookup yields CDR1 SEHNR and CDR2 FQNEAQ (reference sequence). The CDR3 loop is CASSLNSQRTDTQYF. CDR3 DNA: TGTGCCAGCAGCTTAAACTCGCAACGCACAGATACGCAGTATTTT. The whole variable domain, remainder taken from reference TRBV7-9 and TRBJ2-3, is DTGVSQNPRHKITKRGQNVTFRCDPISEHNRLYWYRQTLGQGPEFLTYFQNEAQLEKSRLLSDRFSAERPKGSFSTLEIQRTEQGDSAMYLCASSLNSQRTDTQYFGPGTRLTVL.

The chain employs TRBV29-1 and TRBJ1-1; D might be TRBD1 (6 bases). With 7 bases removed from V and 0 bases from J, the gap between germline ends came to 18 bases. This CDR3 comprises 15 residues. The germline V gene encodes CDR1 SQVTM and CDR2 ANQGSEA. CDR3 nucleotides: TGCAGCGGGACCCACGGGACAACCATGAACACTGAAGCTTTCTTT. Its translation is CSGTHGTTMNTEAFF.